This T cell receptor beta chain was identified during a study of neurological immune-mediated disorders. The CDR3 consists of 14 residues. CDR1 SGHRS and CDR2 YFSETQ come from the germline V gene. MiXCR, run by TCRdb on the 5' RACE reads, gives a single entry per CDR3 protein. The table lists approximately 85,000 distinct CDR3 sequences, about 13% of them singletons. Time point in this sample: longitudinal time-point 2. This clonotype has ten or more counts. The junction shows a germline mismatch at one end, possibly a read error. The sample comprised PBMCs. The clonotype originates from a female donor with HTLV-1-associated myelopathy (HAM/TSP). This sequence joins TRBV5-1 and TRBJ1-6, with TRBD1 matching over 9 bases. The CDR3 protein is CASSLDRGLSPLHF. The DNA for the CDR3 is TGCGCCAGCAGTTTGGACAGGGGTCTTTCACCCCTCCACTTT.